This T cell receptor beta chain was profiled in a study of T cells in Graves' hyperthyroidism and ophthalmopathy. Unmatched junction bases numbered 6, after V lost 1 base and J lost 2 bases. The CDR3 contains 16 residues. The V gene's germline CDR1 is MNHNY and CDR2 SVGAGI (reference sequence). The sample holds many counts of this clonotype. Amplification targeted TCR beta CDR3 regions from RNA transcripts. A first-round RT-PCR of the TCR CDR3 used the HTBI primer set. TCRdb redid the calling of the multiplex PCR reads with MiXCR, one entry per CDR3 protein. Among about 200,000 distinct CDR3 sequences listed, roughly 17% were seen once.

The sequenced material came from blood. The source of this sequence is a woman aged 45-60 years with Graves' hyperthyroidism. The chain combines TRBV6-6 with TRBJ2-3; 7 bases map to TRBD2. The CDR3 DNA reads TGTGCCAGCAGTTACTTCTCTAGCGGAACCACAGATACGCAGTATTTT. It specifies CASSYFSSGTTDTQYF.